This TCR beta chain stems from a study of blood T cell repertoires in COVID-19. Study overall: From T cells, B-cell-depleted T cells, or PBMCs came the material, which was cDNA or gDNA.

Study processing details: The assay estimated nucleated cells by amplifying reference gene primers. The table came from immunoSEQ multiplex PCR; TCRdb's copy has only in-frame clones and leaves some out. For V, J and clone size, that table is used; D and trimming come from the DNA. The data hold around 340,000 clones, with 75% to 90% observed a single time. The length of the CDR3 is 11 residues. In germline, CDR1 is SEHNR, CDR2 FQNEAQ (reference sequence). V lost 8 bases and J 7 bases, leaving 9 bases between the germline ends. This TCR came from an older woman with COVID-19, enrolled during active disease. The sample consisted of peripheral blood. The chain joins TRBV7-9 to TRBJ1-3; weak D call: TRBD1 (5 bases). Here the CDR3 reads CASDRFNTIYF. The CDR3 bases are TGTGCCAGCGACAGATTTAACACCATATATTTT. Full variable domain (remainder filled in from reference TRBV7-9 and TRBJ1-3): DTGVSQNPRHKITKRGQNVTFRCDPISEHNRLYWYRQTLGQGPEFLTYFQNEAQLEKSRLLSDRFSAERPKGSFSTLEIQRTEQGDSAMYLCASDRFNTIYFGEGSWLTVV.